The 31 T cell receptor beta chains in this list originate from one sample, sequenced in a study of OX40 agonist ivuxolimab in advanced cancers. Only in-frame clones appear in the TCRdb table, and some are missing; sequencing was by immunoSEQ multiplex PCR. This table holds 44,000 or so clones, approximately 85% found once. Sequenced material: CD4+ or CD8+ T cells sorted from blood, taken in a trial of the OX40 agonist ivuxolimab. Receptors originate from an adult with an advanced solid tumor such as melanoma, head and neck, liver or kidney cancer.

V is TRBV29-1 and J is TRBJ1-2; D gene unclear. CDR3 length equals 11 residues. V lost 4 bases, J lost 8 bases, and 11 bases lay in between. Germline values: CDR1 SQVTM, CDR2 ANQGSEA. The CDR3 spells CSVGTRGGYTF. CDR3 DNA sequence: TGCAGCGTTGGGACCCGAGGGGGCTACACCTTC.

The chain links TRBV18 to TRBJ1-1; tentative D call: TRBD1 (6 bases). Trimming removed 6 bases from V and 0 bases from J, with 8 bases in between. Germline CDR1 is KGHSH and CDR2 is LQKENI. The CDR3 sequence is 13 residues long. The CDR3 nucleotides read TGTGCCAGCTCTCAGGGGATGAACACTGAAGCTTTCTTT. The encoded protein is CASSQGMNTEAFF.

In DNA form, the CDR3 reads TGTGCCAGCAGTGAAATGGAACAGAGCTACGAGCAGTACTTC. It codes for CASSEMEQSYEQYF. The chain uses TRBV6-5 and TRBJ2-7; D remains ambiguous. Germline CDR1 reads MNHEY; CDR2 reads SVGAGI. Between the trimmed V and J ends, which lost 5 bases and 3 bases, there was a span of 14 bases. This CDR3 has 14 residues.

Details on this clone: The junction departs from the called germline gene at one end, perhaps through a read error. The V call is TRBV19, the J call TRBJ2-3; a possible D gene is TRBD2 (6 bases). This CDR3 has 13 residues. CDR1 is LNHDA and CDR2 is SQIVND in the germline V gene (reference sequence). CDR3 nucleotide sequence: TGTGCCAGTAGTATAGATATAGCGGCCGTGACATATTTC. Amino acids: CASSIDIAAVTYF.

This clone was seen just once. The chain carries TRBV5-4 and TRBJ2-1, with 8 bases identical to TRBD2. Germline values: CDR1 SGHNT, CDR2 YYREEE (reference sequence). Trimming took 0 bases from V and 2 from J; bases not matched to a gene: 4. This CDR3 region has 16 residues. CDR3 DNA: TGTGCCAGCAGCTTGGATGCCGGGGGGGCCTACAATGAGCAGTTCTTC. This codes for CASSLDAGGAYNEQFF.

V usage is TRBV7-2 and J usage is TRBJ2-5, with TRBD1 as a possible D gene (6 bases). The germline V gene has CDR1 SGHTA and CDR2 FQGNSA. The CDR3 loop spans 13 amino acids. V shed 6 bases and J shed 5 bases, with 13 bases lying between them. The chain's CDR3 is CASRTTGLETQYF. CDR3 in DNA: TGTGCCAGCAGAACTACAGGGTTGGAGACCCAGTACTTC.

The chain carries TRBV4-3 and TRBJ1-5; tentative D call: TRBD1 (6 bases). The CDR3 is 15 amino acids. Trimming removed 0 bases at V and 3 bases at J, with 9 bases between. Germline-derived CDR1 and CDR2 are LGHNA and YSLEER. CDR3 nucleotides: TGCGCCAGCAGCCAAGAACAGGGTCCCAATCAGCCCCAGCATTTT. Translation gives CASSQEQGPNQPQHF.

This clone showed up just once. The V gene is TRBV6-6, the J gene TRBJ1-4; no clear D. Germline lookup yields CDR1 MNHNY and CDR2 SVGAGI (reference sequence). V shed 6 bases and J shed 0 bases, with 11 bases lying between them. The CDR3 is made up of 15 amino acids. The CDR3 coding sequence is TGTGCCAGCAGACTTCAGGCAGCAACTAATGAAAAACTGTTTTTT. The encoded protein is CASRLQAATNEKLFF.

This clone was counted once. CDR3 sequence reads: CASSPSANTGELFF. For the CDR3, the DNA is TGTGCCAGCAGCCCCTCCGCGAACACCGGGGAGCTGTTTTTT. The chain recombines TRBV6-1 with TRBJ2-2; D gene unclear. The germline V gene has CDR1 MNHNS and CDR2 SASEGT. The ends were cut back, 6 bases at V and 0 bases at J, with 8 bases in the middle. The CDR3 has 14 residues.

The chain has TRBV11-2 and TRBJ2-1; possible D gene TRBD1, 6 bases. This CDR3 contains 15 residues. The germline V gene has CDR1 SGHAT and CDR2 FQNNGV. The V end was cut by 6 bases, the J end by 1 base, with 13 bases between. CDR3 nucleotides: TGTGCCAGCAGTTATAACAGGGTATCCTACAATGAGCAGTTCTTC. Its translation: CASSYNRVSYNEQFF.

As DNA, the CDR3 is TGTGCCAGCGTTTATAGGGGAACGGGCGAGCAGTACTTC. This sequence encodes CASVYRGTGEQYF. The chain recombines TRBV27 with TRBJ2-7; a possible D gene is TRBD1 (5 bases). CDR1 and CDR2 (germline): MNHEY, SMNVEV (reference sequence). Trimming shortened V by 8 bases and J by 6 bases, and 17 bases separated the two germline ends. The CDR3 contains 13 residues.

This clone was detected a few times. The genes are TRBV6-1 and TRBJ1-5; D is ambiguous. Germline CDR1 and CDR2: MNHNS and SASEGT. The V end lost 6 bases, the J end lost 1 base, and 7 bases lay between the germline ends. CDR3 length: 13 residues. CDR3 protein: CASRGGSNQPQHF. CDR3 bases: TGTGCCAGCAGGGGAGGGAGCAATCAGCCCCAGCATTTT.

The chain links TRBV4-1 to TRBJ1-5; 7 nucleotides align to TRBD1. Germline V gene data show CDR1 as MGHRA and CDR2 as YSYEKL. V shed 4 bases and J 1 base; nucleotides not matched to a gene: 10. This CDR3 comprises 17 residues. The CDR3 nucleotides read TGCGCCAGCAGCCCGACTAAGGAACAGGGGAGCAATCAGCCCCAGCATTTT. It encodes CASSPTKEQGSNQPQHF.

The chain carries TRBV10-3 and TRBJ1-2, with unresolved D. The V and J ends lost 2 bases and 0 bases respectively, with 10 bases between them. Germline V gives CDR1 ENHRY, CDR2 SYGVKD. CDR3 length: 15 amino acids. CDR3 in DNA: TGTGCCATCAGTGAGAGGCCAGAAACTAACTATGGCTACACCTTC. It is translated as CAISERPETNYGYTF.

The chain employs TRBV14 and TRBJ1-2; D is possibly TRBD1 (5 bases). Germline V lookup: CDR1 SGHDN, CDR2 FVKESK. There are 13 residues in the CDR3. Trimming left V 2 bases short and J 5 bases short, with 9 bases between. As DNA, the CDR3 is TGTGCCAGCAGCCAAAACGGACAATATGGCTACACCTTC. Residues: CASSQNGQYGYTF.

The chain has TRBV10-3 and TRBJ2-1; D might be TRBD1 (5 bases). CDR3 size: 18 residues. Per the germline V gene, CDR1 is ENHRY and CDR2 is SYGVKD. The germline V and J ends were trimmed by 3 bases and 0 bases, with 18 bases remaining between them. The CDR3 loop reads CAISDTGKRSISYNEQFF. CDR3 DNA sequence: TGTGCCATCAGTGACACAGGAAAGAGGTCTATCTCCTACAATGAGCAGTTCTTC.

This clone has a single count. The chain combines TRBV5-1 with TRBJ2-1; D may be TRBD1 (6 bases). The V end was cut by 4 bases, the J end by 3 bases, with 11 bases between. From germline, CDR1 is SGHRS and CDR2 YFSETQ. The CDR3 has 14 amino acids. The CDR3 nucleotides are TGCGCCAGCAGCACAGGGACCTACTACAATGAGCAGTTCTTC. It codes for CASSTGTYYNEQFF.

The chain is built from TRBV5-1 and TRBJ2-1; a weak D match, TRBD2 (6 bases). The CDR3 extends over 13 amino acids. Germline V lookup: CDR1 SGHRS, CDR2 YFSETQ. V lost 5 bases and J 9 bases, leaving 15 bases between the germline ends. The CDR3 here is CASSPGLEGEQFF. The CDR3 DNA reads as TGCGCCAGCAGTCCGGGACTGGAGGGTGAGCAGTTCTTC.

This chain joins TRBV4-1 and TRBJ2-1; maybe TRBD2 (5 bases). The V and J ends lost 5 bases and 4 bases respectively, with 15 bases between them. The CDR3 is 15 amino acids. Germline assignment: CDR1 MGHRA and CDR2 YSYEKL. The CDR3 region has the DNA TGCGCCAGCAGCTCTTACGAACTAGGGTACAATGAGCAGTTCTTC. Translating it yields CASSSYELGYNEQFF.

This chain uses TRBV10-3 with TRBJ2-1; 8 bases are shared with TRBD2. Per the germline V gene, CDR1 is ENHRY and CDR2 is SYGVKD. Trimming at V came to 0 bases and at J to 2 bases, leaving 9 bases not matched to a gene. This CDR3 region has 18 residues. The CDR3 spells CAISESGRVADAYNEQFF. In nucleotides, the CDR3 is TGTGCCATCAGTGAGTCCGGGAGGGTAGCGGACGCCTACAATGAGCAGTTCTTC.

The chain uses TRBV2 and TRBJ1-5, with D perhaps matching TRBD1 (5 bases). This CDR3 is 15 amino acids long. From germline, CDR1 is SNHLY and CDR2 FYNNEI. V lost 6 bases to trimming and J lost 7 bases, with 19 bases between them. CDR3 region: CASRGLGEGMQPQHF. The DNA of the CDR3 is TGTGCCAGCAGGGGCCTAGGGGAAGGTATGCAGCCCCAGCATTTT.

The rearrangement uses TRBV29-1 and TRBJ2-3; 8 bases are a match to TRBD1. Germline V CDR1 and CDR2: SQVTM, ANQGSEA. The CDR3 sequence is 14 residues long. After removal of 7 bases from V and 2 bases from J, the junction contained 8 bases not matched to a gene. The CDR3 nucleotides read TGCAGCGGTGCGGGGCAGGGGGCCACAGATACGCAGTATTTT. Protein sequence: CSGAGQGATDTQYF.

The chain is built from TRBV5-1 and TRBJ1-6; 9 nucleotides align to TRBD1. The CDR3 length is 15 residues. J was trimmed by 10 bases and V by 4 bases; bases with no gene match: 9. In germline, CDR1 is SGHRS, CDR2 YFSETQ. CDR3 in DNA: TGCGCCAGCAGCCAACAGGGGGCAATCGACTCACCCCTCCACTTT. Translated, it gives CASSQQGAIDSPLHF.

The chain joins TRBV4-1 to TRBJ2-3, with 9 bases lining up with TRBD2. From germline, CDR1 is MGHRA and CDR2 YSYEKL. The V and J ends lost 5 bases and 4 bases, in that order; junction bases with no gene match: 22. The CDR3 runs to 20 residues. CDR3 bases: TGCGCCAGCAGCAAAACAGGGTTTGGGCGGGAGGGCCGTAATCCAGATACGCAGTATTTT. Translated, it gives CASSKTGFGREGRNPDTQYF.

The chain links TRBV6-1 to TRBJ2-3; D unclear. The germline V and J ends were trimmed by 0 bases and 6 bases, with 7 bases remaining between them. The CDR3 loop spans 13 amino acids. Per germline, CDR1 MNHNS and CDR2 SASEGT. The CDR3 is CASSEAMLDTQYF. CDR3 nucleotides: TGTGCCAGCAGTGAAGCGATGTTGGATACGCAGTATTTT.

The genes are TRBV7-2 and TRBJ2-1; perhaps TRBD1 as D (5 bases). Germline V gene lookup returns CDR1 SGHTA and CDR2 FQGNSA. V lost 5 bases and J 7 bases, leaving 12 bases between the germline ends. The CDR3 covers 13 residues. The CDR3 DNA is TGTGCCAGCAGCCCTGGACATAAAAATGAGCAGTTCTTC. Protein product: CASSPGHKNEQFF.

V is TRBV19 and J is TRBJ1-1, with D unresolved. The CDR3 spans 11 residues. The germline V and J ends were trimmed by 7 bases and 2 bases, with 5 bases remaining between them. Germline loops: CDR1 LNHDA, CDR2 SQIVND (reference sequence). The DNA for the CDR3 is TGTGCCAGTACCAGCAACACTGAAGCTTTCTTT. It specifies CASTSNTEAFF.

This clone turned up a few times. The chain joins TRBV9 to TRBJ1-2; D uncertain. Germline assignment: CDR1 SGDLS and CDR2 YYNGEE. The V gene lost 3 bases and the J gene lost 2 bases, with 11 bases spanning the gap. This CDR3 has 14 residues. The CDR3 region is CASSAGRANYGYTF. For the CDR3, the DNA is TGTGCCAGCAGCGCCGGACGGGCGAACTATGGCTACACCTTC.

This clone was seen a single time. The chain couples TRBV5-1 to TRBJ1-3; D may be TRBD1 (5 bases). V was clipped by 4 bases and J by 4 bases, with 15 bases between them. The CDR3 runs to 15 residues. CDR1 and CDR2 from the germline V gene are SGHRS and YFSETQ. The CDR3 is CASSRDPAAGNTIYF. In DNA form, the CDR3 reads TGCGCCAGCAGCCGGGACCCCGCCGCAGGAAACACCATATATTTT.

The CDR3 DNA follows: TGTGCCAGCTACGGGAGTAACTACGAGCAGTACTTC. Residues: CASYGSNYEQYF. The genes are TRBV6-5 and TRBJ2-7; possibly TRBD2 for D (6 bases). CDR3 length equals 12 residues. V lost 8 bases and J 3 bases, leaving 11 bases between the germline ends. Germline V gene sequence: CDR1 MNHEY, CDR2 SVGAGI.

The chain has TRBV5-6 and TRBJ1-1; D not certain. Trimming left V 1 base short and J 6 bases short, with 7 bases between. The CDR3 has 12 residues. Germline V gives CDR1 SGHDT, CDR2 YYEEEE. The CDR3 is CASSLRNSEAFF. The DNA for the CDR3 is TGTGCCAGCAGCTTGAGAAATTCTGAAGCTTTCTTT.